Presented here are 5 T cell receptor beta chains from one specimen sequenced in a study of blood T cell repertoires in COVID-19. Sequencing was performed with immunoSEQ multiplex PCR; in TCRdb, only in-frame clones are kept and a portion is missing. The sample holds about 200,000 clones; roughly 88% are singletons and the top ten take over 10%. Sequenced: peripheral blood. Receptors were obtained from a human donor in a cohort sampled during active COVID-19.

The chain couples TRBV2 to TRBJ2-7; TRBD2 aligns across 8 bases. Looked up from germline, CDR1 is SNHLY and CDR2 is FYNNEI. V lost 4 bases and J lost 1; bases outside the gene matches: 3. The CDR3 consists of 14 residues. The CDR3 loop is CASSVSGTSYEQYF. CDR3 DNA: TGTGCCAGCAGTGTTAGCGGGACATCCTACGAGCAGTACTTC.

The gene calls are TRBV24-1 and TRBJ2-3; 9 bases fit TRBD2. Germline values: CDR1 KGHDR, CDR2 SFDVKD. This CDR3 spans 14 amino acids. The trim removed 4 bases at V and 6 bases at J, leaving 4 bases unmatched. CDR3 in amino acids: CATSEPSGTDTQYF. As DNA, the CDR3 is TGTGCCACCAGTGAGCCTAGCGGGACGGATACGCAGTATTTT.

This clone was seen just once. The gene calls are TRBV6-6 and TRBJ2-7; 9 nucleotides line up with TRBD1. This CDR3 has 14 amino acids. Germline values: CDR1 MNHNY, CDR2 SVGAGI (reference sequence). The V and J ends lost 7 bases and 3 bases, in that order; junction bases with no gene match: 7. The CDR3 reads CASTPRDRDYEQYF. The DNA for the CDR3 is TGTGCCAGCACACCCCGGGACAGGGACTACGAGCAGTACTTC.

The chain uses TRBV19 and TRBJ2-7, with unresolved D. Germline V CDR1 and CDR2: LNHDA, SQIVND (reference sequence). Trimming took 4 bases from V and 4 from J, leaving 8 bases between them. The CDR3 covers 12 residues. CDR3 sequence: CASSRDQYEQYF. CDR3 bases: TGTGCCAGTAGTAGAGACCAATACGAGCAGTACTTC.

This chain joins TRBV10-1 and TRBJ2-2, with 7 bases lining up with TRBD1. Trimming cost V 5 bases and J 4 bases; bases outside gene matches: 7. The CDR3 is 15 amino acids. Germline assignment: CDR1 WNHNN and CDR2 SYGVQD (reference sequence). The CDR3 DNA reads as TGCGCCAGCAGTCCACAGGGGTTTTCCACCGGGGAGCTGTTTTTT. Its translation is CASSPQGFSTGELFF.